This record concerns one TCR beta chain sequence. Original processing notes: Scientists estimated how many nucleated cells there were by amplifying reference gene primers. Some clones are missing from TCRdb's copy, which holds only in-frame ones; the method was immunoSEQ multiplex PCR. Clone size and the V and J calls come from that table; the DNA yielded D and trimming. This table has about 220,000 clones, around 83% appearing once. J lost 7 bases, V lost 1 base, and 5 bases had no gene match. Germline V gene data show CDR1 as LGHNA and CDR2 as YNFKEQ. This CDR3 has 15 residues. These data are taken from a study of blood T cell repertoires in COVID-19. Overall study: Researchers got acute and convalescent COVID-19 samples from the United States, Italy and Spain. T cells, B-cell-depleted T cells, or PBMCs supplied cDNA or gDNA.

Sequencing was done on a sample of peripheral blood. This TCR was recovered from a man over 45 with active or convalescent COVID-19. V and J are TRBV4-2 and TRBJ2-2, with TRBD1 matching 8 bases. The CDR3: CASSQVFRGRGELFF. As DNA, the CDR3 is TGTGCCAGCAGCCAAGTGTTCAGGGGGCGCGGGGAGCTGTTTTTT.